This TCR beta chain is drawn from a study of CD8 T cells in Susac syndrome. CD8+ and CD4+ T cells from blood underwent TCR beta sequencing. The recently defined diagnostic criteria for definite or probable disease were met by the Susac syndrome patients. Study-level results: Repertoires of Susac syndrome CD4+ T cells lacked clonal expansion.

Remarks on this clonotype: Its antigen is not identified.

Germline lookup yields CDR1 SQVTM and CDR2 ANQGSEA. Trimming left V 5 bases short and J 10 bases short, with 26 bases between. The CDR3 length is 15 residues. Roughly 0.45 to 1 ug RNA was reverse transcribed with random hexamers. TCRdb ran MiXCR on the immunoSEQ multiplex PCR reads and lists one entry per CDR3 protein. In the table there are 200,000 to 300,000 distinct CDR3 sequences, 90% to 96% of which are singletons. This TCR derives from a human donor with Susac syndrome. The sample comprised CD4+ T cells from PBMCs. This chain links TRBV29-1 with TRBJ2-5; D is undetermined. The CDR3 sequence is CSVRRGSESGRHQYF. CDR3 DNA sequence: TGCAGCGTTCGCAGAGGCTCGGAGTCGGGTAGGCACCAGTACTTC. Full variable domain (rest looked up from reference TRBV29-1 and TRBJ2-5): SAVISQKPSRDICQRGTSLTIQCQVDSQVTMMFWYRQQPGQSLTLIATANQGSEATYESGFVIDKFPISRPNLTFSTLTVSNMSPEDSSIYLCSVRRGSESGRHQYFGPGTRLLVL.